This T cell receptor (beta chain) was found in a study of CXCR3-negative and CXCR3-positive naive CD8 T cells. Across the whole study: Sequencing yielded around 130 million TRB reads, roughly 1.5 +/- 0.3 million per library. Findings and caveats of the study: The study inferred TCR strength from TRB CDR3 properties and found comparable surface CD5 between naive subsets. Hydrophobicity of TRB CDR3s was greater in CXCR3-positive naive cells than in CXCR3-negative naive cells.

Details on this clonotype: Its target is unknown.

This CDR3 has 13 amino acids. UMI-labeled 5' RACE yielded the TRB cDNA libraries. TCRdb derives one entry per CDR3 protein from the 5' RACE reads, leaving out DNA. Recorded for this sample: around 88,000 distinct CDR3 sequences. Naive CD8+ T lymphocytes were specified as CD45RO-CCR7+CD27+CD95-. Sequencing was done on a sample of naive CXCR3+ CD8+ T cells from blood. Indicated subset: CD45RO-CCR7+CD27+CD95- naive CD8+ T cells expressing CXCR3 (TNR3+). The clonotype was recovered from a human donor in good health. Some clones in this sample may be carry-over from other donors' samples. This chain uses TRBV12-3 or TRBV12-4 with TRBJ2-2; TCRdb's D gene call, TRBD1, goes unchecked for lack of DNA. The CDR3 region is CAGVREGTGELFF.